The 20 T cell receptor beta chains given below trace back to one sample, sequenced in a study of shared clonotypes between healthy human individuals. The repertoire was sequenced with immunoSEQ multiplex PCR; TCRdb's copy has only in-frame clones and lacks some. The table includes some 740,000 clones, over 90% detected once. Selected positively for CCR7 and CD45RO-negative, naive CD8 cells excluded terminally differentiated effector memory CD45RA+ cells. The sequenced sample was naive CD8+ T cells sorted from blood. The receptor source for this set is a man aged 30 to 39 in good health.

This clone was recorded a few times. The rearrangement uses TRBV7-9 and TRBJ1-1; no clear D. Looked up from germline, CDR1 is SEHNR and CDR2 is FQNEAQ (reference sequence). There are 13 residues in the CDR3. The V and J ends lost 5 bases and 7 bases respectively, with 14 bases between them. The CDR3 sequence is CASSPPSGVEAFF. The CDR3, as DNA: TGTGCCAGCAGCCCCCCTTCGGGTGTTGAAGCTTTCTTT.

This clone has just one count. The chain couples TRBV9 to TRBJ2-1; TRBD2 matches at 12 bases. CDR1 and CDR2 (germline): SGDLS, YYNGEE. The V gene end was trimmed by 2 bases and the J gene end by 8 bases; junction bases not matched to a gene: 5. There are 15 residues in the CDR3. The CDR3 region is CASSVTSGRSDEQFF. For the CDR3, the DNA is TGTGCCAGCAGCGTGACTAGCGGGAGATCGGATGAGCAGTTCTTC.

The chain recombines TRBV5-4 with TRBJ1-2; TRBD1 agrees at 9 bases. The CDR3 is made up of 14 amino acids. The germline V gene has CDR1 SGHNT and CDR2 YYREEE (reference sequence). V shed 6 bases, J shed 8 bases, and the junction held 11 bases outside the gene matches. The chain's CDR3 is CASTPWDRAGGYTF. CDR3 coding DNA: TGTGCCAGCACCCCCTGGGACAGGGCTGGCGGCTACACCTTC.

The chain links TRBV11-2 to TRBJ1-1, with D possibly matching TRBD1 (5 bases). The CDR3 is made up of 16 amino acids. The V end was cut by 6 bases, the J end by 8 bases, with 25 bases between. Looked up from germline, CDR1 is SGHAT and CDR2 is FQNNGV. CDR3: CASRNLGRDLKPEAFF. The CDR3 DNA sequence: TGTGCCAGCAGGAACCTGGGACGGGACCTTAAACCCGAAGCTTTCTTT.

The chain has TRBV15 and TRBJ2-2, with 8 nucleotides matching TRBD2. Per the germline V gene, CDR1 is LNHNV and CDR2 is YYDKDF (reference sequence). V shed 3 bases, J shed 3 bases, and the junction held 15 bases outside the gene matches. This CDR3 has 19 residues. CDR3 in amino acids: CATSRPGLGWTKDTGELFF. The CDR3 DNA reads TGTGCCACCAGCAGGCCGGGACTAGGTTGGACGAAGGACACCGGGGAGCTGTTTTTT.

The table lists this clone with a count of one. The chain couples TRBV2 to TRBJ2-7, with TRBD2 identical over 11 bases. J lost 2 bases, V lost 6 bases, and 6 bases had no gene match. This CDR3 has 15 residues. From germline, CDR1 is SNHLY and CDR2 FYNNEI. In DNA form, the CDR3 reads TGTGCCAGCAGCAAACTAGCGGGAGTCCCCTACGAGCAGTACTTC. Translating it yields CASSKLAGVPYEQYF.

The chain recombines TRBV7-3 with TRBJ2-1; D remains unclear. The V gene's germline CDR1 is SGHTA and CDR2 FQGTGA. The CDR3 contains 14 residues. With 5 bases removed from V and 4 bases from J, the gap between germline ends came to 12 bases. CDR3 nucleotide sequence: TGTGCCAGCAGCGCAATCGCAGGATACAATGAGCAGTTCTTC. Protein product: CASSAIAGYNEQFF.

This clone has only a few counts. The CDR3 reads CASSYQGGRYGYTF. The CDR3, as DNA: TGTGCCAGCAGTTACCAAGGGGGCCGCTATGGCTACACCTTC. The chain uses TRBV6-5 and TRBJ1-2, with 7 nucleotides matching TRBD1. J lost 4 bases, V lost 2 bases, and 4 bases had no gene match. Germline loops: CDR1 MNHEY, CDR2 SVGAGI. CDR3 length equals 14 residues.

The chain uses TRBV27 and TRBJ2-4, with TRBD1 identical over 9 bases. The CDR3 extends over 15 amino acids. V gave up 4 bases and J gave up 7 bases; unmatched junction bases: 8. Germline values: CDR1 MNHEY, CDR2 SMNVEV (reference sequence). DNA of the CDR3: TGTGCCAGCAGTTCTCCGGGACAGGGATCCAACATTCAGTACTTC. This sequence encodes CASSSPGQGSNIQYF.

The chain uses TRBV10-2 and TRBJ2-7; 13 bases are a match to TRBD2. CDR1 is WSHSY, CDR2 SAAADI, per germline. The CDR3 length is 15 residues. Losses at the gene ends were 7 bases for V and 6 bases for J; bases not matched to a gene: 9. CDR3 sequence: CASTRGTSGTLEQYF. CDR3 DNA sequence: TGCGCCAGCACCAGGGGGACTAGCGGGACCCTCGAGCAGTACTTC.

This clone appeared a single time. CDR3 loop: CASSLASGAMYEQYF. CDR3 sequence (DNA): TGTGCCAGCAGCTTAGCGTCGGGAGCGATGTACGAGCAGTACTTC. This chain joins TRBV11-3 and TRBJ2-7; possible D gene TRBD2, 6 bases. This CDR3 has 15 amino acids. Germline assignment: CDR1 SGHNT and CDR2 YENEEA. Trimming shortened V by 1 base and J by 4 bases, and 14 bases separated the two germline ends.

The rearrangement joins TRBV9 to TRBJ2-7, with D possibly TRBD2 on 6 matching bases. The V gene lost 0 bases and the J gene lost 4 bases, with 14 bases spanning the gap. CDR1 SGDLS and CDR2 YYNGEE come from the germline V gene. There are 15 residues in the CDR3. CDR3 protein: CASSVVSGEGYEQYF. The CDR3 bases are TGTGCCAGCAGCGTAGTATCGGGAGAGGGATACGAGCAGTACTTC.

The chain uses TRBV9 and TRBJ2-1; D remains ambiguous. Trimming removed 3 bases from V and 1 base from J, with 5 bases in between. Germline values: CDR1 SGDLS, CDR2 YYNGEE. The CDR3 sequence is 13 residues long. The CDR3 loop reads CASSGKSYNEQFF. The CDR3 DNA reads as TGTGCCAGCAGCGGGAAGTCCTACAATGAGCAGTTCTTC.

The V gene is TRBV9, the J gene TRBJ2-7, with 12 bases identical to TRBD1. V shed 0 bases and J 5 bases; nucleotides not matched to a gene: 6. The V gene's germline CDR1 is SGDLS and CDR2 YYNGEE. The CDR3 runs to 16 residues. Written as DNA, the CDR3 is TGTGCCAGCAGCGTAGGGGACAGGGGGCTCGTCCACGAGCAGTACTTC. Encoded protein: CASSVGDRGLVHEQYF.

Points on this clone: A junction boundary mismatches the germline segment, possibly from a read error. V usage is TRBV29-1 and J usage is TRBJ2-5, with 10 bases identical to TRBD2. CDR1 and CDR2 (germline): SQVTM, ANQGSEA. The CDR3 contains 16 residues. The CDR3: CSVVPSGSAIQGTQYF. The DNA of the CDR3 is TGCAGCGTTGTCCCTAGCGGGAGCGCGATACAAGGGACCCAGTACTTC.

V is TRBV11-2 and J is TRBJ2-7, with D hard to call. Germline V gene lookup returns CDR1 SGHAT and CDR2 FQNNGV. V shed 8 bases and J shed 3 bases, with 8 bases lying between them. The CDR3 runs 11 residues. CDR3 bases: TGTGCCAGCTTTTCGGGCTACGAGCAGTACTTC. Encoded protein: CASFSGYEQYF.

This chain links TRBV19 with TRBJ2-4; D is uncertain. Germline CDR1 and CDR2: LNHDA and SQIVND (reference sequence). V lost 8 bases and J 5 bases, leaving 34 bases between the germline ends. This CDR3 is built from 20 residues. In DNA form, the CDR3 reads TGTGCCAGTTCTGAGCCCTCCCCATATGAGACGCTCGGGTACGAAAACATTCAGTACTTC. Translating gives CASSEPSPYETLGYENIQYF.

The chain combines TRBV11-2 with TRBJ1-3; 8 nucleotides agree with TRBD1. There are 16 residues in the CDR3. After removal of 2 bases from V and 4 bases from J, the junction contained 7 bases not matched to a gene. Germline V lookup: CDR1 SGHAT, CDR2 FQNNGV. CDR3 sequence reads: CASSLKGQGSGNTIYF. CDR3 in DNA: TGTGCCAGCAGCTTAAAAGGACAGGGCTCCGGAAACACCATATATTTT.

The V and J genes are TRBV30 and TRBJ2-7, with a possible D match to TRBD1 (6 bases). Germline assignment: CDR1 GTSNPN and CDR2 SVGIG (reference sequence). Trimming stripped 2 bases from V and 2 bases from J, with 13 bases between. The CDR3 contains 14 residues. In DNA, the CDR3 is TGTGCCTGGAGTACCCGGACAGTACCCTACGAGCAGTACTTC. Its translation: CAWSTRTVPYEQYF. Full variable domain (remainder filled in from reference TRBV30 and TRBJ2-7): SQTIHQWPATLVQPVGSPLSLECTVEGTSNPNLYWYRQAAGRGLQLLFYSVGIGQISSEVPQNLSASRPQDRQFILSSKKLLLSDSGFYLCAWSTRTVPYEQYFGPGTRLTVT.

CDR3 sequence: CASSAVLAVTDTQYF. In DNA form, the CDR3 reads TGTGCCAGCAGCGCGGTCCTAGCAGTTACAGATACGCAGTATTTT. V usage is TRBV5-8 and J usage is TRBJ2-3; D may be TRBD2 (5 bases). The germline gives CDR1 SGHTS, CDR2 YDEGEE. Trimming shortened V by 4 bases and J by 3 bases, and 15 bases separated the two germline ends. The CDR3 contains 15 residues.